Shown below are 15 T cell receptor beta chains from a single sample sequenced in a study of T cells in Graves' hyperthyroidism and ophthalmopathy. Amplification yielded TCR beta CDR3 regions, with RNA transcripts as the source. The HTBI primer set drove a first-round RT-PCR of the TCR CDR3. TCRdb reanalysed the multiplex PCR reads using MiXCR and keeps one entry per CDR3 protein. The sample contains around 300,000 distinct CDR3 sequences, roughly 22% of which appear only once. Sequencing input: blood. The receptors were sampled from a man aged 25-45 years with Graves' ophthalmopathy.

This clonotype was counted at least ten times. V and J are TRBV20-1 and TRBJ1-2, with D hard to call. The germline gives CDR1 DFQATT, CDR2 SNEGSKA (reference sequence). V lost 6 bases and J 3 bases, leaving 8 bases between the germline ends. The CDR3 consists of 11 residues. The CDR3 region has the DNA TGCAGTGCGGAGGGTCACTATGGCTACACCTTC. It translates to CSAEGHYGYTF.

This clonotype was recorded many times. The V gene is TRBV11-1, the J gene TRBJ2-1; D is unclear. The CDR3 sequence is 16 residues long. The V and J ends lost 7 bases and 0 bases respectively, with 16 bases between them. From germline, CDR1 is SGHAT and CDR2 FQDESV (reference sequence). The CDR3 is CASTPGSRSSYNEQFF. The CDR3 DNA is TGTGCCAGCACCCCGGGTAGCCGGAGCTCCTACAATGAGCAGTTCTTC.

This clonotype was counted between two and nine times. V usage is TRBV5-5 and J usage is TRBJ2-5; 7 nucleotides align to TRBD2. The CDR3 runs to 15 residues. J lost 1 base, V lost 1 base, and 4 bases had no gene match. CDR1 is SGHKS and CDR2 is YYEKEE in the germline V gene (reference sequence). In DNA, the CDR3 is TGTGCCAGCAGCTTGCTGTGGGAGGGCCAAGAGACCCAGTACTTC. Encoded protein: CASSLLWEGQETQYF.

This clonotype was detected only once. The chain links TRBV2 to TRBJ2-1; D possibly corresponds to TRBD1 (6 bases). CDR1 SNHLY and CDR2 FYNNEI come from the germline V gene. The CDR3 has 15 residues. V was cut by 0 bases and J by 6 bases, with 12 bases left in between. For the CDR3, the DNA is TGTGCCAGCAGTGAAGCGCGGACAGAGCGCAATGAGCAGTTCTTC. It specifies CASSEARTERNEQFF.

This rearrangement joins TRBV29-1 to TRBJ1-4; D gene uncertain. The CDR3 has 12 residues. V shed 3 bases and J shed 4 bases, with 6 bases lying between them. In germline, CDR1 is SQVTM, CDR2 ANQGSEA. CDR3 loop: CSVDGDNEKLFF. CDR3 in DNA: TGCAGCGTTGACGGGGATAATGAAAAACTGTTTTTT.

This clonotype has a count of ten or more. The J gene is TRBJ2-1, the V gene TRBV5-1; 13 positions agree with TRBD2. The CDR3 consists of 16 residues. The V and J ends lost 3 bases and 4 bases, in that order; junction bases with no gene match: 4. Germline-derived CDR1 and CDR2 are SGHRS and YFSETQ. In DNA, the CDR3 is TGCGCCAGCAGCTCAAGGACTAGCGGGGGTTACAATGAGCAGTTCTTC. It yields the protein CASSSRTSGGYNEQFF. Based on the CDR3 plus reference TRBV5-1 and TRBJ2-1, the full variable domain is KAGVTQTPRYLIKTRGQQVTLSCSPISGHRSVSWYQQTPGQGLQFLFEYFSETQRNKGNFPGRFSGRQFSNSRSEMNVSTLELGDSALYLCASSSRTSGGYNEQFFGPGTRLTVL.

This clonotype was seen a handful of times. The chain joins TRBV12-3 or TRBV12-4 to TRBJ1-5, with D perhaps TRBD1 (5 bases). This CDR3 has 16 amino acids. V shed 7 bases and J shed 0 bases, with 16 bases lying between them. The CDR3 coding sequence is TGTGCCAGCACCCCTCAGGGTCCACATAGCAATCAGCCCCAGCATTTT. Translation: CASTPQGPHSNQPQHF.

This clonotype was detected ten times or more. The rearrangement joins TRBV11-2 to TRBJ1-1; no clear D. CDR3 length: 14 residues. Looked up from germline, CDR1 is SGHAT and CDR2 is FQNNGV. V was shortened by 5 bases and J by 8 bases, with 18 bases between the two germline ends. CDR3 loop: CASSPSGSALEAFF. In nucleotides, the CDR3 is TGTGCCAGCAGCCCAAGCGGCTCTGCGTTGGAAGCTTTCTTT.

This clonotype was counted ten times or more. The gene calls are TRBV3-1 and TRBJ2-2; tentative D call: TRBD2 (5 bases). The CDR3 has 15 amino acids. Per germline, CDR1 LGHDT and CDR2 YNNKEL (reference sequence). Trimming pared 5 bases from V and 1 base from J, leaving 11 bases between. For the CDR3, the DNA is TGTGCCAGCAGCTCAGGCGGAGGGAACACCGGGGAGCTGTTTTTT. Its protein product is CASSSGGGNTGELFF.

This chain links TRBV6-1 with TRBJ2-7, with 13 bases lining up with TRBD2. The V gene's germline CDR1 is MNHNS and CDR2 SASEGT. The CDR3 covers 15 residues. Trimming removed 5 bases from V and 4 bases from J; junction bases left unmatched: 5. The CDR3 DNA follows: TGTGCCAGCAGTTTAGGACTAGCGGGAGTGTACGAGCAGTACTTC. Amino acid sequence: CASSLGLAGVYEQYF.

This clonotype was observed many times. The chain employs TRBV30 and TRBJ2-3; D gene ambiguous. Trimming cost V 1 base and J 2 bases, with 1 base left between them. The CDR3 spans 11 residues. The germline CDR1 and CDR2 sequences are GTSNPN and SVGIG (reference sequence). The CDR3 loop reads CAWSDTDTQYF. CDR3 nucleotides: TGTGCCTGGAGTGACACAGATACGCAGTATTTT.

The chain recombines TRBV20-1 with TRBJ2-1, with D perhaps TRBD1 or TRBD2 (5 bases each). The germline CDR1 and CDR2 sequences are DFQATT and SNEGSKA (reference sequence). Trimming took off 2 bases at V and 2 bases at J, with 13 bases between the two ends. This CDR3 has 15 amino acids. In DNA form, the CDR3 reads TGCAGTGCTAGACCGGGACCCCGGACCTACAATGAGCAGTTCTTC. The encoded protein is CSARPGPRTYNEQFF.

The chain couples TRBV5-6 to TRBJ2-7; weak D call: TRBD1 (5 bases). With 1 base removed from V and 1 base from J, the gap between germline ends came to 12 bases. Germline V gene sequence: CDR1 SGHDT, CDR2 YYEEEE. The CDR3 extends over 15 amino acids. CDR3 region: CASSLKQERSYEQYF. The CDR3 DNA reads as TGTGCCAGCAGCTTGAAACAGGAACGATCCTACGAGCAGTACTTC.

Remarks on this clonotype: A much larger clone lies one base from this, so it may be a read error. V gene TRBV30 combines with J gene TRBJ2-3; a weak D match, TRBD2 (5 bases). The germline CDR1 and CDR2 sequences are GTSNPN and SVGIG (reference sequence). This CDR3 has 13 residues. The CDR3 region has the DNA TGTTCCTGGAGTGTACGGCGGGCAGATACGCAGTATTTT. Its translation: CSWSVRRADTQYF.

At least ten counts were recorded for this clonotype. The chain joins TRBV11-2 to TRBJ2-7, with 9 bases fitting TRBD2. This CDR3 spans 16 amino acids. CDR1 is SGHAT, CDR2 FQNNGV, per germline. The ends lost 2 bases at V and 4 bases at J; junction bases unmatched: 9. Here the CDR3 reads CASSLLLAGYSYEQYF. The CDR3 nucleotides are TGTGCCAGCAGCTTACTCCTAGCGGGATATTCGTACGAGCAGTACTTC.